This T cell receptor (beta chain) was profiled in a study of naive and memory T cell subsets (dated by TCRdb to the late 2010s). About the investigation overall: An open-source, UMI-based TCR alpha and beta sequencing pipeline was applied to sorted naive and memory peripheral blood T cell subsets. The functional CMV T cell responses agreed completely with IgG serology results. RNA was DNase-treated and reverse transcribed with TCR constant-region primers, mostly using SuperScript III. Overall results and qualifications from the work: A few larger clonotypes were present in naive repertoires, especially CD8 naive repertoires, and these clonotypes were possibly memory cells re-expressing CD45RA. After error correction, only a single occurrence was seen for over 85% of naive TCR sequences, so much steeper abundance distributions were produced than in memory subsets. RNA-based TCR counts may be influenced by expression changes linked to T cell activation and differentiation. In both CD4 and CD8 cells, a rise in Gini index and a fall in Shannon and inverse Simpson diversity were observed from naive through CM, EM and EMRA. The abundance of TCRs followed a power law with an exponent that differed between naive and memory subsets yet stayed consistent across the three individuals. The repertoire findings for the naive and memory subsets could not be validated against a ground truth because none was available. Clonotypes were defined as single alpha or beta chain sequences, not paired alpha/beta receptors.

Separate amplification of TCR alpha and beta chain libraries was performed from the second PCR step onward. The CMV status of each donor was determined by measuring IFNgamma production from CD4+ T cells after fresh PBMCs had been stimulated overnight with CMV viral lysate. Miltenyi beads were used first to positively select CD4 T cells, and CD8 T cells were then positively selected from the CD4-negative fraction. Cells were stained for CD3, CD4, CD8, CD45RA, CD27 and a live/dead dye and were sorted on a BD Aria II into four subsets based on CD45RA and CD27. Blood was obtained from a few healthy volunteers, and the blood from each volunteer was fractionated into CD4 and CD8 T cells and subsequently into four differentiation subsets. Approximately 120 ml of peripheral blood was taken from each donor, and PBMC were separated by density-gradient centrifugation on Ficoll-Paque PLUS. Sorted cells were lysed in RLT buffer, after which RNA was extracted using a Qiagen RNeasy kit and stored at -80 degrees C.

Library construction relied on UMI-ligation and nested PCR. An equimolar mix of two oligonucleotides covering both TRBC1 and TRBC2 was used as the beta constant-region primer. Four rounds of PCR were used to amplify ligated cDNA, with nested alpha and beta constant-region primers being used together with the SP2 primer. A single-stranded oligonucleotide bearing the SP2 primer plus a 12-nucleotide UMI was ligated onto the 3' end of the cDNA by T4 RNA ligase 1. Incubation of the ligation reaction lasted about 19-24 hours at 16 degrees C. PCR2 was typically performed as a SYBR Green qPCR and was stopped at a predetermined threshold so that over-amplification was prevented. Apart from the first purification, every purification step used Agencourt AMPure XP magnetic beads. Library quantification was done by Qubit, followed by a TapeStation check on which the main peak was expected at around 650 bp. Pooled libraries were sequenced on an Illumina MiSeq using v2 2x251 paired-end kits, and typically about 0.95-2.1 million reads were obtained per sample. Each sample's library went into the pool at roughly 4 nM, and about 4.5-7% PhiX was added to help with cluster recognition. The authors processed their data as follows. Decombinator assigned V and J genes to Demultiplexor-processed FASTQ reads by tag matching, allowing a single base-pair mismatch. Collapsinator relied on UMIs to fix sequencing errors as well as frequency errors caused by PCR heterogeneity. CDR3Translator translated TCRs and extracted CDR3s from the conserved cysteine to the FGXG phenylalanine, flagging non-productive sequences. Gini, Shannon entropy and inverse Simpson indices were calculated on repertoires subsampled to equal numbers of UMI-defined TCRs. Within the linear range, a power law was fitted by maximum likelihood to the distributions of clonotype abundance. On one naive CD8 sample, the pipeline and MIGEC gave similar UMI counts, unique TCR numbers and clonal distributions. One analysis removed from the naive repertoire any naive TCRs that were also present in any memory subset from the same donor. A set of 6,000 to 8,000 CMV-associated CDR3 sequences, compiled from VDJdb and a published dataset, was used to search the repertoires. TCRdb passed the public sequencing reads through fastp at Q25 and MiXCR, retaining productive beta sequences. CDR3 protein sequences are deduplicated, and each keeps its most common genes and DNA. The V and J calls, along with clone size, are taken from TCRdb and not from the paper's own processing. Counted in this sample were 90,000 to 120,000 distinct CDR3 sequences; 13% to 15% of them appeared once. The ten largest clonotypes hold 2.5% to 3.5% of the sample.

At the junction V is shortened by 4 bases and J by 9 bases, with 13 bases in between. Its CDR3 holds 12 amino acids, cysteine through phenylalanine. The CDR3 DNA has 36 bases and is translated from base 1. The germline V gene (reference sequence) supplies CDR1 GTSNPN and CDR2 SVGIG. Only a few counts were recorded for this clonotype. Its antigen is unknown. Nothing much larger sits one base from this clone, and base qualities are not available. Sequenced sample: naive CD8+ T cells from blood. Read against the paper, the sample's cell subset or site label means: naive T cells, CD45RA high CD27+. The chain joins TRBV30 to TRBJ2-1; TRBD1 could be the D gene, as 5 bases match. The TCR originated in a human donor in good health. The DNA reads TGTGCCTGGAATGAAGGGGTGCGTGAGCAGTTCTTC. Its protein reads: CAWNEGVREQFF.